Below, 3 T cell receptor beta chains from the same sample are listed, as sequenced in a study of blood T cell repertoires in COVID-19. Measured with immunoSEQ multiplex PCR; TCRdb has only the in-frame clones, and not every one. In the table there are roughly 220,000 clones, around 86% of which are singletons. Sample: PBMCs or T cells enriched from blood (not recorded which). The receptors originated from a woman aged 40 to 55 with acute COVID-19.

This clone is a singleton in its sample. The CDR3 DNA is TGTGCCAGCAGTTACTTGCCTTCGACTAGCGGGAGCACTGGGGCCAACGTCCTGACTTTC. Its translation is CASSYLPSTSGSTGANVLTF. This chain connects TRBV6-2 or TRBV6-3 to TRBJ2-6; 12 nucleotides align to TRBD2. Germline loops: CDR1 MNHEY, CDR2 SVGEGT. The CDR3 has 20 amino acids. V lost 1 base, J lost 2 bases, and 9 bases stayed unmatched.

There are a few counts of this clone. The chain joins TRBV5-6 to TRBJ1-2; a possible D gene is TRBD1 (6 bases). Germline V CDR1 and CDR2: SGHDT, YYEEEE. V was pared by 3 bases and J by 1 base, with 19 bases between. The CDR3 is made up of 17 amino acids. For the CDR3, the DNA is TGTGCCAGCAGCTGGCTCAGTCAGGGGCGAATTAACTATGGCTACACCTTC. Translated: CASSWLSQGRINYGYTF.

The rearrangement joins TRBV11-1 to TRBJ2-5; tentatively, D is TRBD2 (5 bases). Trimming took 7 bases from V and 5 from J, leaving 17 bases between them. CDR3 length: 14 amino acids. CDR1 is SGHAT and CDR2 is FQDESV in the germline V gene (reference sequence). The CDR3 region has the DNA TGTGCCAGCAAACTACATGGTACGGGGGAGACCCAGTACTTC. It translates to CASKLHGTGETQYF. The whole variable domain, remainder taken from reference TRBV11-1 and TRBJ2-5, is EAEVAQSPRYKITEKSQAVAFWCDPISGHATLYWYRQILGQGPELLVQFQDESVVDDSQLPKDRFSAERLKGVDSTLKIQPAELGDSAMYLCASKLHGTGETQYFGPGTRLLVL.